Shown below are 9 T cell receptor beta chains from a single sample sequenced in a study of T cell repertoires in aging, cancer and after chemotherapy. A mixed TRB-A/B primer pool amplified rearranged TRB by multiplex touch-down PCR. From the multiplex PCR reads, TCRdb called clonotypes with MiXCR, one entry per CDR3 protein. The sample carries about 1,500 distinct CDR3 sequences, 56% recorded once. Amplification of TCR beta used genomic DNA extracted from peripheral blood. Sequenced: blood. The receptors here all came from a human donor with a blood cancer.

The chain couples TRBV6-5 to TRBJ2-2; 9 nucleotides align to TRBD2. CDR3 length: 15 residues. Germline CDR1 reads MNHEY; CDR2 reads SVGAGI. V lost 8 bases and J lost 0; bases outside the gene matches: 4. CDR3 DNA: TGTGCCAGCGCGCTAGCGGGGCCGAACACCGGGGAGCTGTTTTTT. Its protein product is CASALAGPNTGELFF.

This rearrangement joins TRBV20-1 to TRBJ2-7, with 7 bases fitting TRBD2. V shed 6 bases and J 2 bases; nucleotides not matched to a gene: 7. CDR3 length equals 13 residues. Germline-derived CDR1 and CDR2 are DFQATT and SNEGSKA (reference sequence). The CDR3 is CSALAGEPYEQYF. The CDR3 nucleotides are TGCAGTGCCTTGGCGGGGGAACCCTACGAGCAGTACTTC.

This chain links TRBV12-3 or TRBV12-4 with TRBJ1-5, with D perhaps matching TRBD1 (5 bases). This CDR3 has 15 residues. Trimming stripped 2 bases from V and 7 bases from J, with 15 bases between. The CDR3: CASSLRLEGRQPQHF. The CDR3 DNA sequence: TGTGCCAGCAGTTTAAGGTTGGAGGGGAGACAGCCCCAGCATTTT.

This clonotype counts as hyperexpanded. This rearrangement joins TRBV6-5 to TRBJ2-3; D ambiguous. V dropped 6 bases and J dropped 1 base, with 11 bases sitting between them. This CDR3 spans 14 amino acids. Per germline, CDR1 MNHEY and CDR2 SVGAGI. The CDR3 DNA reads TGTGCCAGCAGGGCCCCGGGCGGCACAGATACGCAGTATTTT. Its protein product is CASRAPGGTDTQYF.

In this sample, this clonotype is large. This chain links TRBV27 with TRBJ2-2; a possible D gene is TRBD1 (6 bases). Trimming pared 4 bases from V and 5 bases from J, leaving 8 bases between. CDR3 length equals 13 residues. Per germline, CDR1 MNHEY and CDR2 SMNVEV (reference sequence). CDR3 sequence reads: CASSWTETGELFF. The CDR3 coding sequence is TGTGCCAGCAGTTGGACAGAAACCGGGGAGCTGTTTTTT.

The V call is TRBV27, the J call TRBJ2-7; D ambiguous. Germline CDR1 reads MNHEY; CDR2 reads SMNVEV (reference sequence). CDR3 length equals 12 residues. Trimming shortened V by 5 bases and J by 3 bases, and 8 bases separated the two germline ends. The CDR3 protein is CASSPWVYEQYF. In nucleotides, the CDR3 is TGTGCCAGCAGTCCTTGGGTCTACGAGCAGTACTTC.

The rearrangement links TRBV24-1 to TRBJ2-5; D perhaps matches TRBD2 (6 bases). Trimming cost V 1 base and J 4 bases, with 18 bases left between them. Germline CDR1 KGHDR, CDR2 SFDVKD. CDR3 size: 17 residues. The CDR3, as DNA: TGTGCCACCAGTGATTTTCGAGGCACCTCAGCGGGAGAGACCCAGTACTTC. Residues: CATSDFRGTSAGETQYF.

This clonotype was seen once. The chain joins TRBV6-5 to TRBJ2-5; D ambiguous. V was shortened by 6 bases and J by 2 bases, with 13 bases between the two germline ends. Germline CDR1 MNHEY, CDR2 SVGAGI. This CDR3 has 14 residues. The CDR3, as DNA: TGTGCCAGCAGGGCCTGGATGGGGCAAGAGACCCAGTACTTC. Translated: CASRAWMGQETQYF.

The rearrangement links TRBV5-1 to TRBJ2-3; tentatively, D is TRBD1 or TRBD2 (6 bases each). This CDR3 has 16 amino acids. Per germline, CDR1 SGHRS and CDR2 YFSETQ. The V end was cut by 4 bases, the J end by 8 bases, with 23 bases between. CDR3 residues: CASSPGDLSKSSTQYF. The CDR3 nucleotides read TGCGCCAGCAGCCCAGGGGACTTGTCCAAGTCCAGTACGCAGTATTTT.